This T cell receptor (beta chain) was identified during a study of shared clonotypes between healthy human individuals. TCRdb's table, derived via immunoSEQ multiplex PCR, lists solely in-frame clones and lacks some. Among about 980,000 clones listed, 76% were seen once. In germline, CDR1 is SQVTM, CDR2 ANQGSEA. Trimming removed 4 bases from V and 7 bases from J, with 19 bases in between. The CDR3 spans 14 residues. The sample was memory CD4+ T cells sorted from blood. Stated subset: CD45RA-negative fraction. The clonotype originates from a man between 18 and 29 years old in good health. The chain carries TRBV29-1 and TRBJ1-2; D perhaps matches TRBD1 (5 bases). In DNA, the CDR3 is TGCAGCGTTGCCCCCAGGGAGGCTGGGAGTGGCTACACCTTC. It specifies CSVAPREAGSGYTF.